The 12 T cell receptor beta chains in this list originate from one sample, sequenced in a study of beta chain features in type 1 diabetes. cDNA synthesis used the whole RNA isolate, giving expressed TCRB sequences. The data were produced by immunoSEQ multiplex PCR, yet TCRdb's version contains in-frame clones alone and is incomplete. In the table there are some 900,000 clones, 17% of which are singletons. Sequencing was performed on naive CD4+ T cells from blood. All receptors derive from a young woman in good health.

A few counts support this clone. The rearrangement joins TRBV4-3 to TRBJ2-7; 7 bases line up with TRBD1. The CDR3 totals 14 residues. J lost 6 bases, V lost 3 bases, and 8 bases had no gene match. Germline values: CDR1 LGHNA, CDR2 YSLEER. The DNA of the CDR3 is TGCGCCAGCAGCCATACTCAAAGACAGGGCGAGCAGTACTTC. It translates to CASSHTQRQGEQYF.

This clone was counted only a few times. J is TRBJ2-6 and V is TRBV7-2, with D maybe TRBD2 (6 bases). The CDR3 length is 19 residues. V shed 1 base and J shed 2 bases, with 18 bases lying between them. CDR1 is SGHTA, CDR2 FQGNSA, per germline. Written as DNA, the CDR3 is TGTGCCAGCAGCTTAGGGATCTACGGACTAAGGGCTGGGGCCAACGTCCTGACTTTC. This translates into CASSLGIYGLRAGANVLTF.

The genes are TRBV29-1 and TRBJ2-1; no clear D gene. The germline CDR1 and CDR2 sequences are SQVTM and ANQGSEA. The V end was cut by 4 bases, the J end by 9 bases, with 13 bases between. The CDR3 is 12 amino acids. The CDR3 DNA reads as TGCAGCGTTGTCCCCGTCAGCAGTGAGCAGTTCTTC. This translates into CSVVPVSSEQFF.

The rearrangement links TRBV15 to TRBJ1-5, with 7 bases identical to TRBD1. CDR3 size: 18 residues. The V segment lost 4 bases and the J segment 1 base; nucleotides outside the gene matches: 13. Germline values: CDR1 LNHNV, CDR2 YYDKDF (reference sequence). Here the CDR3 reads CATSKSGTAGLSNQPQHF. The CDR3 bases are TGTGCCACCAGCAAGTCAGGGACAGCGGGTCTGAGCAATCAGCCCCAGCATTTT.

The chain is built from TRBV7-2 and TRBJ2-4; a weak D match, TRBD2 (6 bases). The CDR3 has 11 residues. V lost 1 base and J 14 bases, leaving 9 bases between the germline ends. Germline CDR1 is SGHTA and CDR2 is FQGNSA. The CDR3 sequence: CASSLGTIKYF. The CDR3 DNA is TGTGCCAGCAGCTTAGGGACTATTAAGTACTTC.

The genes are TRBV2 and TRBJ2-3; TRBD2 is a possible D gene (5 bases). Trimming removed 5 bases at V and 2 bases at J, with 8 bases between. CDR3 length equals 13 residues. Germline-derived CDR1 and CDR2 are SNHLY and FYNNEI. This CDR3 is CASSTGNTDTQYF. As DNA, the CDR3 is TGTGCCAGCAGTACCGGGAACACAGATACGCAGTATTTT.

This clone was picked up a small number of times. The chain joins TRBV13 to TRBJ2-5, with a weak D call TRBD2 (6 bases). The V end was cut by 3 bases, the J end by 8 bases, with 13 bases between. The CDR3 has 13 residues. Germline CDR1 reads PRHDT; CDR2 reads FYEKMQ (reference sequence). CDR3 region: CASSFEVGGTQYF. For the CDR3, the DNA is TGTGCCAGCAGCTTCGAAGTCGGGGGAACCCAGTACTTC. Together with reference TRBV13 and TRBJ2-5, the CDR3 gives the full variable domain: AAGVIQSPRHLIKEKRETATLKCYPIPRHDTVYWYQQGPGQDPQFLISFYEKMQSDKGSIPDRFSAQQFSDYHSELNMSSLELGDSALYFCASSFEVGGTQYFGPGTRLLVL.

This clone was picked up a small number of times. This chain links TRBV10-3 with TRBJ2-7; 9 bases map to TRBD1. Germline V gene sequence: CDR1 ENHRY, CDR2 SYGVKD. With 6 bases clipped from V and 5 bases from J, the junction kept 5 bases outside the gene matches. The CDR3 is made up of 13 amino acids. In DNA form, the CDR3 reads TGTGCCATCAGCGCCGGACAGGGGCACGAGCAGTACTTC. Its translation is CAISAGQGHEQYF.

The CDR3 loop reads CASSFLGGAGTEAFF. CDR3 DNA: TGTGCCAGCAGCTTTCTGGGAGGGGCGGGAACTGAAGCTTTCTTT. The chain links TRBV7-9 to TRBJ1-1; D is possibly TRBD1 (5 bases). The CDR3 is made up of 15 amino acids. The V gene lost 3 bases and the J gene lost 5 bases, with 16 bases spanning the gap. Germline assignment: CDR1 SEHNR and CDR2 FQNEAQ (reference sequence). Full variable domain (missing parts from reference TRBV7-9 and TRBJ1-1): DTGVSQNPRHKITKRGQNVTFRCDPISEHNRLYWYRQTLGQGPEFLTYFQNEAQLEKSRLLSDRFSAERPKGSFSTLEIQRTEQGDSAMYLCASSFLGGAGTEAFFGQGTRLTVV.

This chain links TRBV7-2 with TRBJ2-1; 8 nucleotides line up with TRBD2. Germline CDR1 SGHTA, CDR2 FQGNSA. Germline trimming cut 2 bases from V and 0 bases from J; bases unmatched to any gene: 3. The CDR3 sequence is 16 residues long. CDR3 DNA sequence: TGTGCCAGCAGCTTACAAGCGGGAGTCTCCTACAATGAGCAGTTCTTC. It specifies CASSLQAGVSYNEQFF.

This chain uses TRBV6-6 with TRBJ2-2; 13 bases are a match to TRBD2. J was trimmed by 8 bases and V by 7 bases; bases with no gene match: 10. Germline V gene sequence: CDR1 MNHNY, CDR2 SVGAGI (reference sequence). The CDR3 covers 16 residues. CDR3: CASKTSGRAAAGELFF. For the CDR3, the DNA is TGTGCCAGCAAAACTAGCGGGAGGGCCGCAGCGGGGGAGCTGTTTTTT.

In this sample, this clone turned up a few times. The chain carries TRBV5-1 and TRBJ2-1; no reliable D call. The CDR3 has 13 residues. V dropped 1 base and J dropped 8 bases, with 10 bases sitting between them. CDR1 and CDR2 from the germline V gene are SGHRS and YFSETQ. This chain's CDR3 is CASSLFSFDEQFF. The DNA for the CDR3 is TGCGCCAGCAGCTTGTTCAGCTTCGATGAGCAGTTCTTC.